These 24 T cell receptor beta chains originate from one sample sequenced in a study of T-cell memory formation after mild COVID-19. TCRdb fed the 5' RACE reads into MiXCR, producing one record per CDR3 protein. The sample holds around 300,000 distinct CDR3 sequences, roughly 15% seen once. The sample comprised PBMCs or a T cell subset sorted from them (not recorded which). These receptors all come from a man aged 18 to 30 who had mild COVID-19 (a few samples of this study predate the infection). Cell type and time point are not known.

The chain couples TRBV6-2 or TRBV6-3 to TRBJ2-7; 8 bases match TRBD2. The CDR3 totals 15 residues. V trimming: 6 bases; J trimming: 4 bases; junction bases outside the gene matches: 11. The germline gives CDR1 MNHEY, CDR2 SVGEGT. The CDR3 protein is CASRPPGGATYEQYF. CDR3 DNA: TGTGCCAGCAGACCTCCCGGGGGGGCCACGTACGAGCAGTACTTC.

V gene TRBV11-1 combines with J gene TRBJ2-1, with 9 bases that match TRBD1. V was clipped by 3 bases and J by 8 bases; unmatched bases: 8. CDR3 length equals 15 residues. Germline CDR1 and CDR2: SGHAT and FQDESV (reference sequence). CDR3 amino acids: CASSLGTGGRDEQFF. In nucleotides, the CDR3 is TGTGCCAGCAGCTTGGGCACAGGGGGCCGGGATGAGCAGTTCTTC.

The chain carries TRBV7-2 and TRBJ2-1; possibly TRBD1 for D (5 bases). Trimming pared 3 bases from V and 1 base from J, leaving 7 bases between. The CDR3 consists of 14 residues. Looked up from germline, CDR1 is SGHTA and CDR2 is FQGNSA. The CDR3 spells CASSFRQSYNEQFF. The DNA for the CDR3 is TGTGCCAGCAGCTTTAGACAGTCCTACAATGAGCAGTTCTTC.

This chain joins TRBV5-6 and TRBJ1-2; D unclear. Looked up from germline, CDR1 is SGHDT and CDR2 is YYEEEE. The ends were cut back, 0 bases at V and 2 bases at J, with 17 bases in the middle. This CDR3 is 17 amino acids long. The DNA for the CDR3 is TGTGCCAGCAGCTTGGTAGGTCAGCTAACCCCAAACTATGGCTACACCTTC. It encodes CASSLVGQLTPNYGYTF.

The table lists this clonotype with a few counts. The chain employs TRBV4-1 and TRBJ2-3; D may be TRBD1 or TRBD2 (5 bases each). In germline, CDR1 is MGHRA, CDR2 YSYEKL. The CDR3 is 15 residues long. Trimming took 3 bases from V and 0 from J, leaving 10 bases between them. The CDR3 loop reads CASSQYEGSTDTQYF. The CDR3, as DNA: TGCGCCAGCAGCCAGTACGAGGGGAGCACAGATACGCAGTATTTT.

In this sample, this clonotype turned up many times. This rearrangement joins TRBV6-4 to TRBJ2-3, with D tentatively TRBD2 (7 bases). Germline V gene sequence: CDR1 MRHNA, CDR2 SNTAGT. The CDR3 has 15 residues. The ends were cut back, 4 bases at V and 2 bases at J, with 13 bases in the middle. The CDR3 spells CASSALGGATDTQYF. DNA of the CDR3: TGTGCCAGCAGTGCACTTGGGGGGGCCACAGATACGCAGTATTTT.

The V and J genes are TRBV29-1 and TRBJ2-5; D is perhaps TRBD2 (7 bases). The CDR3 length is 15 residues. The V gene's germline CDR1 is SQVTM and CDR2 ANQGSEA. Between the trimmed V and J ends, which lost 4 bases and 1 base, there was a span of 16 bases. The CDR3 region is CSVGPTGGPQETQYF. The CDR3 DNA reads TGCAGCGTTGGCCCGACGGGGGGCCCCCAAGAGACCCAGTACTTC.

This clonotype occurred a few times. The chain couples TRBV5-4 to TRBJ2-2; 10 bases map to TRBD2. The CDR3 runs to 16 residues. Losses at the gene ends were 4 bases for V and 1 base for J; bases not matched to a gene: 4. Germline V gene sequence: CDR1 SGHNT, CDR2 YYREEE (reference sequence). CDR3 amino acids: CASSDPSGGNTGELFF. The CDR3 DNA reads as TGTGCCAGCAGCGATCCTAGCGGGGGGAACACCGGGGAGCTGTTTTTT.

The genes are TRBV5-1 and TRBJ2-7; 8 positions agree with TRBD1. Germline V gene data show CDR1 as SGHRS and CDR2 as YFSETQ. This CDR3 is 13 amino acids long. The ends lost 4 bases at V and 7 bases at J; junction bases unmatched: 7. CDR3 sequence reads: CASSPDRVDEQYF. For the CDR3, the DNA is TGCGCCAGCAGCCCGGACAGGGTAGATGAGCAGTACTTC.

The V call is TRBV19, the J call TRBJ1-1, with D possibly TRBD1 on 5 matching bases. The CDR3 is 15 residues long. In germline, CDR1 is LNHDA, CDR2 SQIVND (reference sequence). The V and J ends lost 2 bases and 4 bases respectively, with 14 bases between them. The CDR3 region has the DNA TGTGCCAGTAGTATAAATGGAAGGGACGGCACTGAAGCTTTCTTT. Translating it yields CASSINGRDGTEAFF. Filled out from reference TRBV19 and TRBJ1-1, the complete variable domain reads DGGITQSPKYLFRKEGQNVTLSCEQNLNHDAMYWYRQDPGQGLRLIYYSQIVNDFQKGDIAEGYSVSREKKESFPLTVTSAQKNPTAFYLCASSINGRDGTEAFFGQGTRLTVV.

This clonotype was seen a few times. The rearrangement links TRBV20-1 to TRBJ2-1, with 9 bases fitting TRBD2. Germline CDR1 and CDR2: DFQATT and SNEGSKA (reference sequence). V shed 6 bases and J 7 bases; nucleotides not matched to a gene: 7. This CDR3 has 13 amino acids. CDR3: CSAPGLAKNEQFF. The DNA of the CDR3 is TGCAGTGCACCGGGACTAGCCAAAAATGAGCAGTTCTTC.

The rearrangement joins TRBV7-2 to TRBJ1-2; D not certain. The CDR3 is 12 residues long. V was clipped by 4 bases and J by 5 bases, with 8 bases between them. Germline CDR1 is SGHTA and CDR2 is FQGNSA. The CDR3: CASSYPSYGYTF. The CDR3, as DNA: TGTGCCAGCAGCTATCCGTCGTATGGCTACACCTTC.

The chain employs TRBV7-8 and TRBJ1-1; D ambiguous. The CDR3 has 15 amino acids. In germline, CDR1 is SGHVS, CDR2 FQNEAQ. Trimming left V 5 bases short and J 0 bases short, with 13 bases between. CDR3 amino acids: CASSQTTNLNTEAFF. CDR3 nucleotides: TGTGCCAGCAGCCAGACGACCAACCTGAACACTGAAGCTTTCTTT. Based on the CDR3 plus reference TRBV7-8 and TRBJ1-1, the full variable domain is GAGVSQSPRYKVAKRGQDVALRCDPISGHVSLFWYQQALGQGPEFLTYFQNEAQLDKSGLPSDRFFAERPEGSVSTLKIQRTQQEDSAVYLCASSQTTNLNTEAFFGQGTRLTVV.

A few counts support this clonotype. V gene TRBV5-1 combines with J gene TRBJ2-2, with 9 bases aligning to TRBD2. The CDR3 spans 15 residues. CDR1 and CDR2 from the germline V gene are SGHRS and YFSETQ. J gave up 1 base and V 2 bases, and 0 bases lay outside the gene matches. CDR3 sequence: CASSFSGGNTGELFF. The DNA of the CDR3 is TGCGCCAGCAGCTTTAGCGGGGGGAACACCGGGGAGCTGTTTTTT. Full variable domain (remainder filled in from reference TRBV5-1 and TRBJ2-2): KAGVTQTPRYLIKTRGQQVTLSCSPISGHRSVSWYQQTPGQGLQFLFEYFSETQRNKGNFPGRFSGRQFSNSRSEMNVSTLELGDSALYLCASSFSGGNTGELFFGEGSRLTVL.

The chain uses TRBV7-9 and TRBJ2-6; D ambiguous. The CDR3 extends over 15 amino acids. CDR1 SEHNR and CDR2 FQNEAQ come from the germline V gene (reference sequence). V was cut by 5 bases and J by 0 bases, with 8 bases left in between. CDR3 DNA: TGTGCCAGCAGCCGAACCTTCTCTGGGGCCAACGTCCTGACTTTC. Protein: CASSRTFSGANVLTF. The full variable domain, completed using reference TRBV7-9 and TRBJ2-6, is DTGVSQNPRHKITKRGQNVTFRCDPISEHNRLYWYRQTLGQGPEFLTYFQNEAQLEKSRLLSDRFSAERPKGSFSTLEIQRTEQGDSAMYLCASSRTFSGANVLTFGAGSRLTVL.

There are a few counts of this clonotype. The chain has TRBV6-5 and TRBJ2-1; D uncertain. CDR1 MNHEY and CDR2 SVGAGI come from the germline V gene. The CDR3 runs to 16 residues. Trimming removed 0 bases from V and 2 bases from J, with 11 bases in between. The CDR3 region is CASSYSRMGAYNEQFF. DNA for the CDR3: TGTGCCAGCAGTTACTCCAGGATGGGCGCCTACAATGAGCAGTTCTTC.

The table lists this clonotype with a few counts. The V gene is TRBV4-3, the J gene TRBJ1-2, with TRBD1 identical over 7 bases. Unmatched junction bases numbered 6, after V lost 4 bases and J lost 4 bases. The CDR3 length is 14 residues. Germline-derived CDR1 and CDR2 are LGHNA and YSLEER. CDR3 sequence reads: CASSREQGPYGYTF. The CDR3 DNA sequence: TGCGCCAGCAGCCGAGAACAGGGGCCCTATGGCTACACCTTC.

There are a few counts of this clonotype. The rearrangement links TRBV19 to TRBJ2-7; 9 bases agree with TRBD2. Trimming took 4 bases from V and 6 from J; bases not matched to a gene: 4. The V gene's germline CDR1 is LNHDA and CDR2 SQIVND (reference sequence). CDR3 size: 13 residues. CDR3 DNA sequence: TGTGCCAGTAGTACCGCGGGGGGGCGCGAGCAGTACTTC. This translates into CASSTAGGREQYF.

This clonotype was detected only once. The chain's CDR3 is CASSTDRVQPQHF. The CDR3, as DNA: TGTGCCAGCAGCACCGACAGGGTCCAGCCCCAGCATTTT. The rearrangement uses TRBV6-2 or TRBV6-3 and TRBJ1-5; 7 bases are shared with TRBD1. J was trimmed by 7 bases and V by 6 bases; bases with no gene match: 6. This CDR3 is 13 amino acids long. Germline V gene lookup returns CDR1 MNHEY and CDR2 SVGEGT.

CDR3 in amino acids: CASSYSWTGKETQYF. The DNA for the CDR3 is TGTGCCAGCAGTTACAGCTGGACAGGCAAAGAGACCCAGTACTTC. The genes are TRBV6-5 and TRBJ2-5; 7 bases map to TRBD1. Germline assignment: CDR1 MNHEY and CDR2 SVGAGI. V shed 2 bases and J 3 bases; nucleotides not matched to a gene: 6. The CDR3 length is 15 residues.

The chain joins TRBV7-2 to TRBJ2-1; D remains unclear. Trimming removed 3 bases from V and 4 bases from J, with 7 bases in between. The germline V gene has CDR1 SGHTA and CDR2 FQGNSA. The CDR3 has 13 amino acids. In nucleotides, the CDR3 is TGTGCCAGCAGCTTGATCATTTACAATGAGCAGTTCTTC. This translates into CASSLIIYNEQFF.

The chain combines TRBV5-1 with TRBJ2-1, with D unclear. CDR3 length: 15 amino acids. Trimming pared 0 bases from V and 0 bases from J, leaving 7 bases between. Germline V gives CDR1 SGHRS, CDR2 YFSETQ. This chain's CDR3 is CASSLESSSYNEQFF. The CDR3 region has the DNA TGCGCCAGCAGCTTGGAGTCGAGCTCCTACAATGAGCAGTTCTTC.

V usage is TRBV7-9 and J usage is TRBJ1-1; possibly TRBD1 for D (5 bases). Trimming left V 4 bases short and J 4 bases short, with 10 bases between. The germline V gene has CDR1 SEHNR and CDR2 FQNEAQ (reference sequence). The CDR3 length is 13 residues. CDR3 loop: CASSSGGATEAFF. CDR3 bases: TGTGCCAGCAGCTCCGGGGGAGCCACTGAAGCTTTCTTT.

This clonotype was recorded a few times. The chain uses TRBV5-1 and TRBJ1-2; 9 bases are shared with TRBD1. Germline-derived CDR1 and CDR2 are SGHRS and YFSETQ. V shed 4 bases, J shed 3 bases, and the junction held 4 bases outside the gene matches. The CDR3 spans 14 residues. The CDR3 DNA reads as TGCGCCAGCAGCCCGCGGACAGGGGACTATGGCTACACCTTC. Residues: CASSPRTGDYGYTF.